This T cell receptor beta chain was sequenced for a study of beta chain features in type 1 diabetes. This clone was counted only a few times. Its antigen remains unidentified. Expressed TCRB transcripts were sequenced because the entire RNA isolate underwent reverse transcription. Assay: immunoSEQ multiplex PCR; the TCRdb copy retains only in-frame clones and omits some. The table shows 60,000 to 75,000 clones, with approximately 59% occurring only once. Notes on the study in general: Sampled from patients, naive, central memory and Treg TCRB repertoires appeared more similar than those sampled from healthy donors.

Germline V gene sequence: CDR1 SGHNT, CDR2 YYREEE (reference sequence). V shed 0 bases and J shed 6 bases, with 10 bases lying between them. This CDR3 is built from 13 residues. Input material: Tregs from blood. The J gene is TRBJ2-7, the V gene TRBV5-4; D unclear. This TCR derives from a woman aged 18-29 years in good health. This chain's CDR3 is CASSLAGGVEQYF. DNA of the CDR3: TGTGCCAGCAGCTTGGCCGGCGGAGTCGAGCAGTACTTC.